This T cell receptor (beta chain) came from a study of T cell responses to AZD1222 COVID-19 vaccine. Study-level results: Of spike-specific TCRs, nearly half reportedly target regions left unmutated in variants. Repertoire sampling occurred only after the peak T cell response.

Only in-frame clones appear in the TCRdb table, and some are missing; sequencing was by immunoSEQ multiplex PCR. The sample lists some 200,000 clones; over 80% were seen once. On this clone itself: Its antigen is not known.

The material sequenced was peripheral blood, taken on day 0 of AZD1222 vaccination. This clonotype was sampled from an adult in good health.

This CDR3 is CASSLMVGFNQPQHF. DNA for the CDR3: TGTGCCAGCAGTTTAATGGTGGGGTTCAATCAGCCCCAGCATTTT. The chain employs TRBV27 and TRBJ1-5; unclear D gene. The germline gives CDR1 MNHEY, CDR2 SMNVEV (reference sequence). Trimming removed 2 bases at V and 3 bases at J, with 11 bases between. CDR3 size: 15 residues.